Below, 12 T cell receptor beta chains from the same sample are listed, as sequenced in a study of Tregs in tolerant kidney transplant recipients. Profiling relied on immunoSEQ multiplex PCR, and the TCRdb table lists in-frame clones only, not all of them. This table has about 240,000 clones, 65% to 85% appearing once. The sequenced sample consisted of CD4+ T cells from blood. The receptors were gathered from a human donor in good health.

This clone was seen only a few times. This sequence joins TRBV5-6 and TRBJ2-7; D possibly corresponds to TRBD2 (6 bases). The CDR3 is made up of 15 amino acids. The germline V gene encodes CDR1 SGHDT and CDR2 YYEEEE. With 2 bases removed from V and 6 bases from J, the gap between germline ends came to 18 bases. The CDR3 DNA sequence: TGTGCCAGCAGCTTCGGGCCGACTAGTCCCCGCGAGCAGTACTTC. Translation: CASSFGPTSPREQYF.

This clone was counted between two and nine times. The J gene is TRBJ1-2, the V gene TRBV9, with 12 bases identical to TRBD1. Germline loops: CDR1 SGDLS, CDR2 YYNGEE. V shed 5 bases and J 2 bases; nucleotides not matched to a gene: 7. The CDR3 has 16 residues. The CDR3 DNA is TGTGCCAGCAGAGCCGGGACAGGGGGCATCAACTATGGCTACACCTTC. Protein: CASRAGTGGINYGYTF.

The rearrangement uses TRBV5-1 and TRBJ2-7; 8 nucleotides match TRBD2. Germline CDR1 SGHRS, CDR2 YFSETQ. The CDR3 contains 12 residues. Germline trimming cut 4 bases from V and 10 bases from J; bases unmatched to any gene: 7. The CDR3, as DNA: TGCGCCAGCAGCCCGCCGGGGGGGAACCAGTACTTC. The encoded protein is CASSPPGGNQYF.

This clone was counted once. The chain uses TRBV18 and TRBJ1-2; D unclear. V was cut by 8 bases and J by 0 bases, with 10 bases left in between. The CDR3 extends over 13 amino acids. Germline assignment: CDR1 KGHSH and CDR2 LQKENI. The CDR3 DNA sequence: TGTGCCAGCGAGCTGCAGACTAACTATGGCTACACCTTC. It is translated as CASELQTNYGYTF.

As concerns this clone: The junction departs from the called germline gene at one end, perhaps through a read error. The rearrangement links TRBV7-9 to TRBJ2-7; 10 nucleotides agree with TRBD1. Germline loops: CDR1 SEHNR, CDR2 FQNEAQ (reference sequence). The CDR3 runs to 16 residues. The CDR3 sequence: CVSSTPGQGVQYEQYF. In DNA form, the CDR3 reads TGTGTCAGCAGCACCCCCGGACAGGGGGTGCAATACGAGCAGTACTTC.

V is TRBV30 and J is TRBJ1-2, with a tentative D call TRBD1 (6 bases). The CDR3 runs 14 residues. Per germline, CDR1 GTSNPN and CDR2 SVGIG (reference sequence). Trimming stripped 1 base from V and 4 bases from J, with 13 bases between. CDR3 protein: CAWSGQAPPYGYTF. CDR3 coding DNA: TGTGCCTGGAGTGGACAGGCCCCACCCTATGGCTACACCTTC. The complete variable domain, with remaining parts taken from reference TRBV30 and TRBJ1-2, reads SQTIHQWPATLVQPVGSPLSLECTVEGTSNPNLYWYRQAAGRGLQLLFYSVGIGQISSEVPQNLSASRPQDRQFILSSKKLLLSDSGFYLCAWSGQAPPYGYTFGSGTRLTVV.

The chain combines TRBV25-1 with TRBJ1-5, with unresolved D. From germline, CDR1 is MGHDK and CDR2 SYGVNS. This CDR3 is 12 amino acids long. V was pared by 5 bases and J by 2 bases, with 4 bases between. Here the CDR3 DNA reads TGTGCCAGCAGTCGGGGCAATCAGCCCCAGCATTTT. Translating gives CASSRGNQPQHF.

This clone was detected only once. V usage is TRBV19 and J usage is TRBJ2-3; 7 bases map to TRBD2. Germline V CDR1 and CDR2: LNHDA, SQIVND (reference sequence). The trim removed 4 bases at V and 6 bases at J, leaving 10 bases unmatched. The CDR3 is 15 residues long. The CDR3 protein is CASSSGAGRRDTQYF. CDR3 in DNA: TGTGCCAGTAGTAGCGGAGCGGGACGCCGGGATACGCAGTATTTT.

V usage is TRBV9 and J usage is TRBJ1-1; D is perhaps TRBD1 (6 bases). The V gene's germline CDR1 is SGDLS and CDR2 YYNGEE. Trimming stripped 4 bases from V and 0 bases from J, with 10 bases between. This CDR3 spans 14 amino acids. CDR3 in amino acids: CASSPRTVNTEAFF. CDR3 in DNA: TGTGCCAGCAGCCCTCGGACAGTGAACACTGAAGCTTTCTTT.

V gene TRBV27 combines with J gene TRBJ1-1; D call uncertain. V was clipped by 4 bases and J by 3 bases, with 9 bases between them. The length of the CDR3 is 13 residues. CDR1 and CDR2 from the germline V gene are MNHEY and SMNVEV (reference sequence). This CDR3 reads CASSSQVYTEAFF. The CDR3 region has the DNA TGTGCCAGCAGTTCCCAGGTGTACACTGAAGCTTTCTTT.

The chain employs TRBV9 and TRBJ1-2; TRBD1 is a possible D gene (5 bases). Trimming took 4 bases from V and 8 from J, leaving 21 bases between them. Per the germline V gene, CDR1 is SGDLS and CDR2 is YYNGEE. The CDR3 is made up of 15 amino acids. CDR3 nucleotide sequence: TGTGCCAGCAGCCTCTTCGAAAGGGGAATGAAGGGCTACACCTTC. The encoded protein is CASSLFERGMKGYTF.

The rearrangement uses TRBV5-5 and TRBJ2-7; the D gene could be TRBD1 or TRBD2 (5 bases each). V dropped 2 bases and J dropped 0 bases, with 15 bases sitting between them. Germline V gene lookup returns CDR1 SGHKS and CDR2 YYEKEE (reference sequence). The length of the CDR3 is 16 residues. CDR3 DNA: TGTGCCAGCAGCTTTTCGGGGCCCACCCTCTCCTACGAGCAGTACTTC. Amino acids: CASSFSGPTLSYEQYF. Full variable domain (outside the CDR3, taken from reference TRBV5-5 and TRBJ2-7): DAGVTQSPTHLIKTRGQQVTLRCSPISGHKSVSWYQQVLGQGPQFIFQYYEKEERGRGNFPDRFSARQFPNYSSELNVNALLLGDSALYLCASSFSGPTLSYEQYFGPGTRLTVT.